These 28 T cell receptor beta chains were all obtained from the same sample, sequenced in a study of cytomegalovirus exposure and HLA in healthy donors (dated by TCRdb to 2015 to 2018). Libraries were constructed by the immunoSEQ multiplex PCR assay. For the multiplex PCR, a mixture combining 60 forward primers for TCR Vbeta segments and 13 reverse primers for TCR Jbeta segments was used. Entries here come from immuneACCESS through TCRdb and include only in-frame sequences with V and J called. Some clones fail to appear in such tables; in the studies checked, an unresolved V gene covers under half of the shortfall, and the cause of the remainder is unknown. The sample includes roughly 130,000 clones, with 84% observed a single time. The ten largest clones take up 2.5% to 3% of the sample. The sample comprised PBMCs. The source is a young woman in good health and CMV-seropositive.

This rearrangement joins TRBV6-5 to TRBJ1-6; D is unresolved. Germline values: CDR1 MNHEY, CDR2 SVGAGI. This CDR3 contains 13 residues. The V gene lost 0 bases and the J gene lost 11 bases, with 8 bases spanning the gap. In DNA, the CDR3 is TGTGCCAGCAGTTACTCTTTTGAGGCACCCCTCCACTTT. Encoded protein: CASSYSFEAPLHF.

This chain links TRBV30 with TRBJ1-2, with TRBD1 identical over 10 bases. Germline CDR1 and CDR2: GTSNPN and SVGIG (reference sequence). V dropped 4 bases and J dropped 6; count of bases not matched to a gene: 11. The CDR3 is 15 amino acids. The chain's CDR3 is CAWTYRDRGNDGYTF. In nucleotides, the CDR3 is TGTGCCTGGACGTACCGGGACAGGGGAAATGATGGCTACACCTTC.

There are a few counts of this clone. The J gene is TRBJ2-7, the V gene TRBV25-1; no reliable D call. Germline CDR1 MGHDK, CDR2 SYGVNS. The CDR3 has 12 amino acids. V was trimmed by 1 base and J by 3 bases, leaving 4 bases between them. Written as DNA, the CDR3 is TGTGCCAGCAGTGAATTTCTCTACGAGCAGTACTTC. Residues: CASSEFLYEQYF.

This sequence joins TRBV9 and TRBJ2-5; a weak D match, TRBD2 (5 bases). Germline lookup yields CDR1 SGDLS and CDR2 YYNGEE. The CDR3 has 13 amino acids. Trimming cost V 0 bases and J 5 bases, with 8 bases left between them. The CDR3 region is CASSVGGDETQYF. In nucleotides, the CDR3 is TGTGCCAGCAGCGTAGGGGGAGATGAGACCCAGTACTTC.

This sequence joins TRBV5-4 and TRBJ2-7; D perhaps matches TRBD1 (6 bases). V lost 0 bases, J lost 7 bases, and 11 bases lay in between. The CDR3 consists of 13 residues. CDR1 and CDR2 (germline): SGHNT, YYREEE (reference sequence). This CDR3 is CASSLGDMVEQYF. The CDR3 coding sequence is TGTGCCAGCAGCTTGGGGGACATGGTTGAGCAGTACTTC.

The chain has TRBV6-6 and TRBJ1-5, with a possible D match to TRBD1 (5 bases). This CDR3 spans 14 amino acids. The germline V and J ends were trimmed by 4 bases and 3 bases, with 10 bases remaining between them. Per the germline V gene, CDR1 is MNHNY and CDR2 is SVGAGI (reference sequence). The CDR3 loop is CASSSTGINQPQHF. As DNA, the CDR3 is TGTGCCAGCAGTTCTACAGGTATCAATCAGCCCCAGCATTTT.

The chain couples TRBV7-6 to TRBJ2-3, with a possible D match to TRBD2 (7 bases). CDR1 is SGHVS, CDR2 FNYEAQ, per germline. V lost 0 bases and J 12 bases, leaving 13 bases between the germline ends. The CDR3 is 13 amino acids. The CDR3 nucleotides are TGTGCCAGCAGCTTAGCGGGAGGGGGAATCCAGTATTTT. Residues: CASSLAGGGIQYF. Based on the CDR3 plus reference TRBV7-6 and TRBJ2-3, the full variable domain is GAGVSQSPRYKVTKRGQDVALRCDPISGHVSLYWYRQALGQGPEFLTYFNYEAQQDKSGLPNDRFSAERPEGSISTLTIQRTEQRDSAMYRCASSLAGGGIQYFGPGTRLTVL.

The chain joins TRBV2 to TRBJ2-7; possible D gene TRBD2, 6 bases. The germline V gene encodes CDR1 SNHLY and CDR2 FYNNEI. V lost 7 bases to trimming and J lost 3 bases, with 19 bases between them. CDR3 length equals 15 residues. Here the CDR3 DNA reads TGTGCCAGCACCATAACGGGGACTGTAGACTACGAGCAGTACTTC. This encodes CASTITGTVDYEQYF.

The genes are TRBV5-6 and TRBJ2-7; 8 nucleotides line up with TRBD2. Looked up from germline, CDR1 is SGHDT and CDR2 is YYEEEE. Germline trimming cut 4 bases from V and 5 bases from J; bases unmatched to any gene: 11. The CDR3 is made up of 15 amino acids. The CDR3 DNA reads TGTGCCAGCAGCAGAATCAGTAGCGGGGCCCACGAGCAGTACTTC. Translating gives CASSRISSGAHEQYF.

The DNA for the CDR3 is TGTGCCAGCAGCAAAGGGGAGACAGGGGGCACTGAAGCTTTCTTT. Translating gives CASSKGETGGTEAFF. The rearrangement links TRBV21-1 to TRBJ1-1; no DNA check was done on the table's D call, TRBD1. TRBV21-1 is reported as a pseudogene. This CDR3 is built from 15 residues.

The chain combines TRBV27 with TRBJ1-5; D remains unclear. The V and J ends lost 8 bases and 6 bases respectively, with 20 bases between them. The length of the CDR3 is 15 residues. In germline, CDR1 is MNHEY, CDR2 SMNVEV (reference sequence). CDR3 coding DNA: TGTGCCAGCCTCACCTTTGGAGGTTCGGGTCAGCCCCAGCATTTT. It codes for CASLTFGGSGQPQHF.

This clone was detected only a few times. The chain recombines TRBV9 with TRBJ2-1; unclear D gene. Per germline, CDR1 SGDLS and CDR2 YYNGEE. The CDR3 covers 14 residues. Between the trimmed V and J ends, which lost 0 bases and 5 bases, there was a span of 9 bases. The CDR3 spells CASSVAPLDNEQFF. The CDR3, as DNA: TGTGCCAGCAGCGTAGCCCCCCTAGACAATGAGCAGTTCTTC.

This clone was recorded only once. The V and J genes are TRBV5-4 and TRBJ2-2; TRBD2 is a possible D gene (7 bases). The CDR3 sequence is 16 residues long. V shed 2 bases and J shed 2 bases, with 13 bases lying between them. Looked up from germline, CDR1 is SGHNT and CDR2 is YYREEE (reference sequence). Here the CDR3 DNA reads TGTGCCAGCAGCTTACGGGGGGCTCAAAACACCGGGGAGCTGTTTTTT. Its protein product is CASSLRGAQNTGELFF.

The chain carries TRBV2 and TRBJ1-2; no definite D call. CDR3 length: 14 residues. Deletions cut 3 bases from V and 1 base from J, with 9 bases between. Germline V gene sequence: CDR1 SNHLY, CDR2 FYNNEI. CDR3 sequence: CASSDRSDNYGYTF. CDR3 bases: TGTGCCAGCAGTGACAGGTCGGATAACTATGGCTACACCTTC.

The DNA of the CDR3 is TGTGCCAGCAGCAACGGACACCTTAATGAAAAACTGTTTTTT. Protein: CASSNGHLNEKLFF. The rearrangement uses TRBV9 and TRBJ1-4, with TRBD1 as a possible D gene (5 bases). Germline V gene data show CDR1 as SGDLS and CDR2 as YYNGEE. CDR3 size: 14 residues. Trimming pared 4 bases from V and 4 bases from J, leaving 11 bases between.

The genes are TRBV29-1 and TRBJ2-2, with 8 bases aligning to TRBD2. Looked up from germline, CDR1 is SQVTM and CDR2 is ANQGSEA. CDR3 length equals 16 residues. Germline trimming cut 0 bases from V and 1 base from J; bases unmatched to any gene: 4. CDR3 sequence: CSVEDAGGRNTGELFF. The CDR3, as DNA: TGCAGCGTTGAAGATGCGGGGGGCCGGAACACCGGGGAGCTGTTTTTT.

The gene calls are TRBV25-1 and TRBJ2-5, with 8 bases matching TRBD2. The CDR3 length is 17 residues. J lost 4 bases, V lost 2 bases, and 12 bases had no gene match. CDR1 is MGHDK, CDR2 SYGVNS, per germline. Here the CDR3 reads CASSEGAAGAPGETQYF. The CDR3, as DNA: TGTGCCAGCAGTGAAGGGGCAGCGGGGGCCCCCGGAGAGACCCAGTACTTC.

The V gene is TRBV2, the J gene TRBJ2-7, with 9 bases that match TRBD2. The V segment lost 3 bases and the J segment 4 bases; nucleotides outside the gene matches: 7. Looked up from germline, CDR1 is SNHLY and CDR2 is FYNNEI. This CDR3 is 15 amino acids long. The CDR3 nucleotides are TGTGCCAGCAGTGACGGAAGCGGGGGGCGTTACGAGCAGTACTTC. Translating it yields CASSDGSGGRYEQYF.

This rearrangement joins TRBV6-4 to TRBJ2-3; the match to TRBD2 covers 12 bases. The CDR3 spans 16 residues. Trimming at V came to 4 bases and at J to 2 bases, leaving 4 bases not matched to a gene. Germline CDR1 and CDR2: MRHNA and SNTAGT. The CDR3 sequence: CASSGLAGVPTDTQYF. The CDR3 DNA sequence: TGTGCCAGCAGTGGACTAGCGGGGGTGCCCACAGATACGCAGTATTTT.

The chain combines TRBV2 with TRBJ2-1, with TRBD1 identical over 7 bases. The CDR3 spans 15 residues. V was pared by 4 bases and J by 7 bases, with 10 bases of the junction left unmatched. The germline V gene has CDR1 SNHLY and CDR2 FYNNEI. CDR3: CASSVRTGFGNEQFF. CDR3 bases: TGTGCCAGCAGTGTGCGGACAGGATTTGGGAATGAGCAGTTCTTC.

The chain combines TRBV19 with TRBJ1-1, with D possibly TRBD1 on 6 matching bases. Trimming stripped 8 bases from V and 0 bases from J, with 19 bases between. The germline V gene encodes CDR1 LNHDA and CDR2 SQIVND (reference sequence). The CDR3 is 16 amino acids. For the CDR3, the DNA is TGTGCCAGTTCGGGGGGCAGGGGATACATGAACACTGAAGCTTTCTTT. Its translation: CASSGGRGYMNTEAFF.

The gene calls are TRBV27 and TRBJ1-1; a possible D gene is TRBD1 (6 bases). The CDR3 has 15 amino acids. The V and J ends lost 5 bases and 1 base respectively, with 14 bases between them. Germline CDR1 and CDR2: MNHEY and SMNVEV (reference sequence). CDR3 nucleotides: TGTGCCAGCAGTATAATCGGGACAAAGAACACTGAAGCTTTCTTT. The encoded protein is CASSIIGTKNTEAFF.

The chain couples TRBV5-1 to TRBJ2-1; D is unclear. This CDR3 region has 15 residues. The germline V gene has CDR1 SGHRS and CDR2 YFSETQ. Trimming left V 0 bases short and J 7 bases short, with 14 bases between. DNA of the CDR3: TGCGCCAGCAGCTTGGACGGTAATGTGCTGAATGAGCAGTTCTTC. As protein: CASSLDGNVLNEQFF.

This chain links TRBV5-1 with TRBJ2-3; D is uncertain. Trimming removed 0 bases at V and 4 bases at J, with 6 bases between. This CDR3 has 13 residues. Germline loops: CDR1 SGHRS, CDR2 YFSETQ. CDR3 region: CASSLGTADTQYF. Written as DNA, the CDR3 is TGCGCCAGCAGCTTGGGCACGGCAGATACGCAGTATTTT.

This clone has just a few counts. The gene calls are TRBV9 and TRBJ2-1, with unresolved D. V was cut by 1 base and J by 8 bases, with 4 bases left in between. Per the germline V gene, CDR1 is SGDLS and CDR2 is YYNGEE. The CDR3 is 11 residues long. The CDR3 loop reads CASSVQDEQFF. In nucleotides, the CDR3 is TGTGCCAGCAGCGTACAGGATGAGCAGTTCTTC.

CDR3 nucleotide sequence: TGCGCCAGCAGCTTGGTCGGCCAGGGTGAGATCTCTGGGGCCAACGTCCTGACTTTC. It specifies CASSLVGQGEISGANVLTF. The J gene is TRBJ2-6, the V gene TRBV5-1; weak D call: TRBD1 (5 bases). The length of the CDR3 is 19 residues. The germline CDR1 and CDR2 sequences are SGHRS and YFSETQ. Trimming stripped 0 bases from V and 0 bases from J, with 16 bases between.

The V gene is TRBV12-5, the J gene TRBJ1-4; unclear D gene. Trimming stripped 6 bases from V and 2 bases from J, with 13 bases between. Germline CDR1 and CDR2: LGHNT and FRNRAP. This CDR3 is 15 amino acids long. The DNA for the CDR3 is TGTGCTAGTGGGCATACACAGTGGACTAATGAAAAACTGTTTTTT. This sequence encodes CASGHTQWTNEKLFF.

The V and J genes are TRBV6-6 and TRBJ2-1; 9 bases align to TRBD1. The trim removed 5 bases at V and 7 bases at J, leaving 6 bases unmatched. Germline CDR1 is MNHNY and CDR2 is SVGAGI (reference sequence). This CDR3 region has 14 residues. This chain's CDR3 is CASSPYRGLNEQFF. CDR3 coding DNA: TGTGCCAGCAGTCCCTACAGGGGGCTTAATGAGCAGTTCTTC.